The entry that follows covers one TCR beta chain sequence. This record comes from a study of control samples from healthy donors and cancer patients. Germline assignment: CDR1 MNHNS and CDR2 SASEGT. The CDR3 is 14 residues long. The V end was cut by 0 bases, the J end by 4 bases, with 9 bases between. The method was immunoSEQ multiplex PCR; TCRdb's version includes in-frame clones alone and lacks a portion of them. The data show under 65,000 clones, 87% seen once. The sample taken for sequencing was PBMCs. This clonotype was sampled from a woman aged 55-69 years with lung cancer. The V call is TRBV6-1, the J call TRBJ1-2, with D unclear. CDR3 in amino acids: CASSEAGDTYGYTF. DNA for the CDR3: TGTGCCAGCAGTGAAGCTGGGGATACCTATGGCTACACCTTC.